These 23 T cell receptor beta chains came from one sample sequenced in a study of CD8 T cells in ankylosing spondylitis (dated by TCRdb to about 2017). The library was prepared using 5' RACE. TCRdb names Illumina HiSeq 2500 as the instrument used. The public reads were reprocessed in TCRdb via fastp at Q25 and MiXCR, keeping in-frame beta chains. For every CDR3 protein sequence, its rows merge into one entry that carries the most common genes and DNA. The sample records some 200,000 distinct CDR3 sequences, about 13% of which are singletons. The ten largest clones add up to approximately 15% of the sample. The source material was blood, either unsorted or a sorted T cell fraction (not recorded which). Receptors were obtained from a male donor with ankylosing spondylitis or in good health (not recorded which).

CDR3 coding DNA: TGTGCCAGCAGCTTAATCGGACTAGAGCAGTTCTTC. Encoded protein: CASSLIGLEQFF. The chain joins TRBV11-2 to TRBJ2-1; D may be TRBD2 (6 bases). There are 12 residues in the CDR3. Germline CDR1 SGHAT, CDR2 FQNNGV. V lost 2 bases and J lost 10, with 9 bases in between.

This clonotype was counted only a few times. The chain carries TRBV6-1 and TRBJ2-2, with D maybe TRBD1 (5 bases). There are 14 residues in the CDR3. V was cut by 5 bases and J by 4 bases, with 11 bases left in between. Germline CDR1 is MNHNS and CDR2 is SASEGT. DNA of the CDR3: TGTGCCAGCAGTCCCCGCAGGGCCACCGGGGAGCTGTTTTTT. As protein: CASSPRRATGELFF.

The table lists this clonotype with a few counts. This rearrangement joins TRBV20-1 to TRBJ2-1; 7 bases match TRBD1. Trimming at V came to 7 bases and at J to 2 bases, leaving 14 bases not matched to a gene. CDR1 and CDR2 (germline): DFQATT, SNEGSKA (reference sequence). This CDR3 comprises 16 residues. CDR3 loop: CSGKGAAGHPYNEQFF. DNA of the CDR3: TGCAGTGGGAAGGGGGCGGCAGGGCATCCCTACAATGAGCAGTTCTTC.

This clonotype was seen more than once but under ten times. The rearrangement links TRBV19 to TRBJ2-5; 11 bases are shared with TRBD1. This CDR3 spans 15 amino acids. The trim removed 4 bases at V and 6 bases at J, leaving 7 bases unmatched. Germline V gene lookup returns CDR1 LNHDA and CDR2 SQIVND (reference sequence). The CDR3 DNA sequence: TGTGCCAGTAGTACAGAGGGGACAGGGGGACAGACCCAGTACTTC. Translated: CASSTEGTGGQTQYF.

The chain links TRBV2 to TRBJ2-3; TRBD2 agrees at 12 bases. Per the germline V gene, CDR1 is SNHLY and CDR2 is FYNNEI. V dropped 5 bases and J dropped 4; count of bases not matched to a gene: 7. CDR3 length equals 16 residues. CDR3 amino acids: CASSLSLAGGPDTQYF. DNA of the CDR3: TGTGCCAGCAGTCTAAGCCTAGCGGGGGGGCCAGATACGCAGTATTTT.

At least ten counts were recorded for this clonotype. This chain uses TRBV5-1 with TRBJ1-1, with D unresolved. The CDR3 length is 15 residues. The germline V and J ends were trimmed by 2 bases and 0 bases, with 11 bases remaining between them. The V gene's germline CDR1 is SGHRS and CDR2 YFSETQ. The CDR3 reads CASSLGWHLNTEAFF. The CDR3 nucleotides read TGCGCCAGCAGCTTAGGGTGGCACCTGAACACTGAAGCTTTCTTT.

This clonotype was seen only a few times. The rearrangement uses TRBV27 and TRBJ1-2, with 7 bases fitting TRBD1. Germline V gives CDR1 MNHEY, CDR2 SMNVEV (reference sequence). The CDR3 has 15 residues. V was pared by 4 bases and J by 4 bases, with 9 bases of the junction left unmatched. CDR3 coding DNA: TGTGCCAGCAGTTACGGCAGCCAGGGGGTCTATGGCTACACCTTC. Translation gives CASSYGSQGVYGYTF.

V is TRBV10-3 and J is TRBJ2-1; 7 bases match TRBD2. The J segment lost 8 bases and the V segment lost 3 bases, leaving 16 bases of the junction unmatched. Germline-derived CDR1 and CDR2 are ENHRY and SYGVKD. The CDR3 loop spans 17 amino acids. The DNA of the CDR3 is TGTGCCATCAGTGAAGGGGTAGCGGGTTCTACAGCTGATGAGCAGTTCTTC. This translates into CAISEGVAGSTADEQFF.

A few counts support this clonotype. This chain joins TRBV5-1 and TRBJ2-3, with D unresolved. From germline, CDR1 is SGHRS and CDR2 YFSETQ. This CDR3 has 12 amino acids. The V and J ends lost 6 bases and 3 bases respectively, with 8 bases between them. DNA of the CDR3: TGCGCCAGCACCTCAAGTACAGATACGCAGTATTTT. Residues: CASTSSTDTQYF.

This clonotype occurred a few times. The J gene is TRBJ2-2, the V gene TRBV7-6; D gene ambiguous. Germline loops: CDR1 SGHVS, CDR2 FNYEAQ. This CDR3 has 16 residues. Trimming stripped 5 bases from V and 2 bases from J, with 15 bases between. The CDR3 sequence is CASSLGVGDNTGELFF. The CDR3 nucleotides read TGTGCCAGCAGCCTAGGAGTAGGAGATAACACCGGGGAGCTGTTTTTT.

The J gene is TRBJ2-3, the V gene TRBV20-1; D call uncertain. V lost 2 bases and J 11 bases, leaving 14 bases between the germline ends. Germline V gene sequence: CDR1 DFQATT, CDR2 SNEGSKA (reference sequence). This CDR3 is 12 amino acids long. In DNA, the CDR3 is TGCAGTGCTAGATCCCTATCAAGTCAGCAGTATTTT. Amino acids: CSARSLSSQQYF.

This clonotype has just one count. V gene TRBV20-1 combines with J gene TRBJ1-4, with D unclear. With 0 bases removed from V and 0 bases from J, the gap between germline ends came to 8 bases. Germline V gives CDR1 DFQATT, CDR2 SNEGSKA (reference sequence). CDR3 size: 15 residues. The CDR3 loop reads CSARDRAATNEKLFF. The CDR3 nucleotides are TGCAGTGCTAGAGATCGGGCAGCAACTAATGAAAAACTGTTTTTT.

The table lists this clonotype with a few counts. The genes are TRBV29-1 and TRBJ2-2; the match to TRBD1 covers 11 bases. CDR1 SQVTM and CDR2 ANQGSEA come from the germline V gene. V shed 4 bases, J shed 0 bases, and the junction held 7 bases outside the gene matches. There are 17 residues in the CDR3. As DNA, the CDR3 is TGCAGCGTTGCGACCCCGGGACAGGGGGCGAACACCGGGGAGCTGTTTTTT. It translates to CSVATPGQGANTGELFF.

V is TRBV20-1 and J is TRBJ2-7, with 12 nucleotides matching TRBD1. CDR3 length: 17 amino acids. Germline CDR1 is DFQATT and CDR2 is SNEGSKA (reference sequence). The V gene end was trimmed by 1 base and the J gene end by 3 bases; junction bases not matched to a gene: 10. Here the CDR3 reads CSARGAGTGGGGYEQYF. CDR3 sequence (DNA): TGCAGTGCTAGAGGGGCAGGGACAGGGGGCGGCGGCTACGAGCAGTACTTC.

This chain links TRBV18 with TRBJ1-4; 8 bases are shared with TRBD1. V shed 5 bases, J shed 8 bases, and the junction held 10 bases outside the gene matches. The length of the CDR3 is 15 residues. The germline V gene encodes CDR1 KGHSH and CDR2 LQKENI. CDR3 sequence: CASSSPGTGIEKLFF. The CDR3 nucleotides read TGTGCCAGCTCATCCCCCGGGACAGGAATAGAAAAACTGTTTTTT.

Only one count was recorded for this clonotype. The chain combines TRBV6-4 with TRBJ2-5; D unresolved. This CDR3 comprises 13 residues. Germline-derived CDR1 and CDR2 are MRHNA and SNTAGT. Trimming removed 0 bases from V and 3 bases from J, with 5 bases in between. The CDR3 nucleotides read TGTGCCAGCAGTGACTCACCAGAAGAGACCCAGTACTTC. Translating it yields CASSDSPEETQYF.

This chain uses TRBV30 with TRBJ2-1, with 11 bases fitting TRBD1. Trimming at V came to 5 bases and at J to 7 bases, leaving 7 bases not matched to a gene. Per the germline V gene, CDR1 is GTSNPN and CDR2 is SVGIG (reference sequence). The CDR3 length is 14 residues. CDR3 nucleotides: TGTGCCTGGGCTTCGGGACAGGGGGTTAATGAGCAGTTCTTC. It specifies CAWASGQGVNEQFF.

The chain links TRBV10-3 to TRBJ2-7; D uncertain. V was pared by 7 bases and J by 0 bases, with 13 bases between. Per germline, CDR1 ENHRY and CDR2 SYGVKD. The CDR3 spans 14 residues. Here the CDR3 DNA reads TGTGCCATCAAGCAGGAGCAAAGCTCCTACGAGCAGTACTTC. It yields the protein CAIKQEQSSYEQYF.

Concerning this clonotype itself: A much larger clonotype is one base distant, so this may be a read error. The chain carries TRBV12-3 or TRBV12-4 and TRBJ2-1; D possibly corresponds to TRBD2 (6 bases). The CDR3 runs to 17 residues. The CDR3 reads CACSLRPGDSTYNEQFF. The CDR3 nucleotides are TGTGCCTGCAGTTTACGGCCCGGGGACTCGACCTACAATGAGCAGTTCTTC.

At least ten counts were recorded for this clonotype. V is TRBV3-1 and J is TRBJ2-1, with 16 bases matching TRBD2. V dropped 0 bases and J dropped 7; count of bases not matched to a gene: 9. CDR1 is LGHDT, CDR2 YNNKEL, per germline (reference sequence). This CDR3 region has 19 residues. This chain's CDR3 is CASSQDQGTSGRAWNEQFF. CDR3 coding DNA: TGTGCCAGCAGCCAAGATCAGGGGACTAGCGGGAGGGCCTGGAATGAGCAGTTCTTC.

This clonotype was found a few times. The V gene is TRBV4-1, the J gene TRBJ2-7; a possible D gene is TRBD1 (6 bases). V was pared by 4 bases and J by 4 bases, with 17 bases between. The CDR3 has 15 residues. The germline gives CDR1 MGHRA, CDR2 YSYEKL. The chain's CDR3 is CASSLPETGFYEQYF. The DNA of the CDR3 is TGCGCCAGCAGCCTGCCCGAGACAGGCTTTTACGAGCAGTACTTC.

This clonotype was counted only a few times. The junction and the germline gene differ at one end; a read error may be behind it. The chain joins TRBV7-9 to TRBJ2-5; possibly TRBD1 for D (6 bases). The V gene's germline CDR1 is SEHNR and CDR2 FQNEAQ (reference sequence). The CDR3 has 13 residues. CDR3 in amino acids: CSSGRGAQETQYF. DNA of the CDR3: TGCTCGTCGGGCAGGGGAGCCCAAGAGACCCAGTACTTC.

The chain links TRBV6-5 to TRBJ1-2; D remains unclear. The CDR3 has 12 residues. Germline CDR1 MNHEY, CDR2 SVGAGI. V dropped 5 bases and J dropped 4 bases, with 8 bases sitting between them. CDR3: CASSMGSYGYTF. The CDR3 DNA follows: TGTGCCAGCAGTATGGGCAGCTATGGCTACACCTTC.